The rows below give T cell receptor beta chains drawn from one sample of a study of cytomegalovirus exposure and HLA in healthy donors. Sequenced by immunoSEQ multiplex PCR; TCRdb stores in-frame clones only, minus some. The sample records about 120,000 clones, about 80% being singletons. Sample: PBMCs. Source of these receptors: a man in his fifties in good health and CMV-seropositive. Each CDR3 is given with its conserved first and last residue.

cdr3_aa	v_call	j_call
CASSQTQREFYYEQYF	TRBV4-1	TRBJ2-7
CASSDASGGSETQYF	TRBV2	TRBJ2-5
CASKGSVYGQPQHF	TRBV28	TRBJ1-5
CASSIEGGAVRTEAFF	TRBV19	TRBJ1-1
CASRGDSHGYTF	TRBV6-1	TRBJ1-2
CASSVGGAAHYEQYF	TRBV9	TRBJ2-7
CASSLALAGNEQFF	TRBV5-1	TRBJ2-1
CASSEFGQGNTEAFF	TRBV10-1	TRBJ1-1
CASSSNGGFTDTQYF	TRBV5-4	TRBJ2-3
CASRSGLAGNEQFF	TRBV7-9	TRBJ2-1
CASSETVPSYEQYF	TRBV6-1	TRBJ2-7
CASSTTGTGGKLFF	TRBV2	TRBJ1-4
CASSQEGAVAEISYEQYF	TRBV4-1	TRBJ2-7
CASSDRVANSPLHF	TRBV7-9	TRBJ1-6
CASSSRTAQETQYF	TRBV6-5	TRBJ2-5
CASSGGGTDTQYF	TRBV10-2	TRBJ2-3
CASSQGTSVYYEQYF	TRBV4-2	TRBJ2-7
CASSGGNVRTGELFF	TRBV10-1	TRBJ2-2
CASSPPQASSTDTQYF	TRBV18	TRBJ2-3
CAISRAGGSSYEQYF	TRBV10-3	TRBJ2-7
CASSIGGLQESYGYTF	TRBV5-1	TRBJ1-2
CASSAAGTGYGYTF	TRBV4-3	TRBJ1-2
CASSKGHLSNQPQHF	TRBV4-3	TRBJ1-5
CASSFARGRHEQYF	TRBV19	TRBJ2-7
CAIRAPTGTYEQYF	TRBV10-3	TRBJ2-7
CASSFRVAGGYNEQFF	TRBV7-8	TRBJ2-1
CASSYSRERHEKLFF	TRBV6-5	TRBJ1-4
CASSRGTAAHGYTF	TRBV7-9	TRBJ1-2
CASSPLGTGGEKLFF	TRBV5-6	TRBJ1-4
CASSQERGGGDEKLFF	TRBV4-2	TRBJ1-4
CASSPNPPGRDPTGELFF	TRBV18	TRBJ2-2
CASSLATGNYGYTF	TRBV5-1	TRBJ1-2
CASKGTHNSPLHF	TRBV19	TRBJ1-6
CASSLEAGPSYEQYF	TRBV7-7	TRBJ2-7
CATITGGEGRGKLFF	TRBV28	TRBJ1-4
CSVGVQAEPMGYTF	TRBV29-1	TRBJ1-2
CATSHGGGARDNSPLHF	TRBV15	TRBJ1-6
CASSFLPNTEAFF	TRBV7-9	TRBJ1-1
CASSGAGIPPLHF	TRBV19	TRBJ1-6
CASSNQGRESYGYTF	TRBV7-9	TRBJ1-2
CASSAPFGGGKETQYF	TRBV5-6	TRBJ2-5
CASSPGSYEQYF	TRBV7-9	TRBJ2-7
CASNVRGIDEKLFF	TRBV6-1	TRBJ1-4
CASSLILAGEPYEQYF	TRBV7-2	TRBJ2-7
CASSLAGTSGYEQYF	TRBV5-4	TRBJ2-7
CASSLRQGANYGYTF	TRBV5-1	TRBJ1-2
CASSPAGGGSNGYTF	TRBV25-1	TRBJ1-2
CASSVGSSASEQYF	TRBV9	-
CASSSGARGISYNSPLHF	TRBV27	TRBJ1-6